The 2 T cell receptor beta chains listed next were all sequenced from one sample in a study of Tregs in tolerant kidney transplant recipients. The data were produced by immunoSEQ multiplex PCR, yet TCRdb's version contains in-frame clones alone and is incomplete. The repertoire holds about 21,000 clones, with over 70% as singletons. Mixed chimerism was transient after nonmyeloablative marrow transplants from related graft donors. Here the sequenced sample was CD8+ T cells from blood (PBMCs), taken 6 months after the transplant. All receptors come from a human patient who received a combined kidney and bone marrow transplant. Some T cells may originate from the graft donor.

The V and J genes are TRBV5-6 and TRBJ2-1; 12 positions agree with TRBD2. Per the germline V gene, CDR1 is SGHDT and CDR2 is YYEEEE. Trimming at V came to 1 base and at J to 1 base, leaving 6 bases not matched to a gene. CDR3 length: 18 residues. CDR3 bases: TGTGCCAGCAGCTTGCCACCTCTAGCGGGGGGGTCCTACAATGAGCAGTTCTTC. Translated: CASSLPPLAGGSYNEQFF.

CDR3 residues: CATSETSDTDTQYF. The CDR3 bases are TGTGCCACCTCGGAGACTAGCGACACAGATACGCAGTATTTT. The rearrangement links TRBV15 to TRBJ2-3, with TRBD2 matching 8 bases. J was trimmed by 2 bases and V by 8 bases; bases with no gene match: 6. Germline V gives CDR1 LNHNV, CDR2 YYDKDF (reference sequence). The CDR3 contains 14 residues.